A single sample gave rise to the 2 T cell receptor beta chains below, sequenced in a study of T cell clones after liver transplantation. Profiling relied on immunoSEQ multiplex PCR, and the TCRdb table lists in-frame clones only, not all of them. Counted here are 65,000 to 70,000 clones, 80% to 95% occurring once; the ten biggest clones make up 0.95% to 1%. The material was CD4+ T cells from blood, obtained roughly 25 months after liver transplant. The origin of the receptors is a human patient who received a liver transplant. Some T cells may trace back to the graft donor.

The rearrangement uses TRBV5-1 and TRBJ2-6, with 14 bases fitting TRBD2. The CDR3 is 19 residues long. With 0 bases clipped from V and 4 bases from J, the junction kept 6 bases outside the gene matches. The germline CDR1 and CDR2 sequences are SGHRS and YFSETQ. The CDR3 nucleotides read TGCGCCAGCAGCTTGGGAGGACTAGCGGGAGGACCCGGGGCCAACGTCCTGACTTTC. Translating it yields CASSLGGLAGGPGANVLTF.

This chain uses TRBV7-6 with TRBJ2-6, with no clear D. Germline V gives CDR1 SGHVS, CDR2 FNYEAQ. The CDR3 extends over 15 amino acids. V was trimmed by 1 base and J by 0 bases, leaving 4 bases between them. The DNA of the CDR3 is TGTGCCAGCAGCTTAGGGGGCTCTGGGGCCAACGTCCTGACTTTC. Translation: CASSLGGSGANVLTF.